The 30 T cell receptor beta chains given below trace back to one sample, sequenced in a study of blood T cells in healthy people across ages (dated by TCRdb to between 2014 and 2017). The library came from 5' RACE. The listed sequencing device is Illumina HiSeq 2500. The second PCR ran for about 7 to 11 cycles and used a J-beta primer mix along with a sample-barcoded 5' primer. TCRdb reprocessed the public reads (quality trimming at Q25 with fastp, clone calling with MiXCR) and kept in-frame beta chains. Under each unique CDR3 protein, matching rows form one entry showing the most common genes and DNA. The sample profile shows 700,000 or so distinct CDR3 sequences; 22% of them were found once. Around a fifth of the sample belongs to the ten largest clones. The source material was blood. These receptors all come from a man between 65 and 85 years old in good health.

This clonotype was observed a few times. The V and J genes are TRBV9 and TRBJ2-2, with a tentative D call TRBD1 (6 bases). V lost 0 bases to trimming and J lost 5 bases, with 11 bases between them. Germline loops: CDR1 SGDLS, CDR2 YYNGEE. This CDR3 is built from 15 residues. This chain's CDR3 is CASSVVGGQTGELFF. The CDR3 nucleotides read TGTGCCAGCAGCGTAGTTGGGGGCCAGACCGGGGAGCTGTTTTTT. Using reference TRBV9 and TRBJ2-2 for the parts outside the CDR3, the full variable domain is DSGVTQTPKHLITATGQRVTLRCSPRSGDLSVYWYQQSLDQGLQFLIQYYNGEERAKGNILERFSAQQFPDLHSELNLSSLELGDSALYFCASSVVGGQTGELFFGEGSRLTVL.

CDR3 residues: CASSYPPSGRFNEQFF. The CDR3 bases are TGTGCCAGCAGTTACCCTCCTAGCGGGAGGTTCAATGAGCAGTTCTTC. The V and J genes are TRBV6-2 or TRBV6-3 and TRBJ2-1; the match to TRBD2 covers 11 bases. The CDR3 runs 16 residues. The ends lost 2 bases at V and 6 bases at J; junction bases unmatched: 6. CDR1 MNHEY and CDR2 SVGEGT come from the germline V gene.

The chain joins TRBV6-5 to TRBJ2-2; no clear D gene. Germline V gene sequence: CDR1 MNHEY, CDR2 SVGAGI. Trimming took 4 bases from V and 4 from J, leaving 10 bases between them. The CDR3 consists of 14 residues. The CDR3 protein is CASSSPGLTGELFF. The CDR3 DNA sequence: TGTGCCAGCAGTTCGCCCGGGCTCACCGGGGAGCTGTTTTTT.

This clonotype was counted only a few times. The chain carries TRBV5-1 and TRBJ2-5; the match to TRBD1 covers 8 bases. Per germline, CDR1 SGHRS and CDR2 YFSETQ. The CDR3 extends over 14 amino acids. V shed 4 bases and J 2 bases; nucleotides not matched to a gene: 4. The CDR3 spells CASSPGDRQETQYF. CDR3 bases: TGCGCCAGCAGCCCGGGGGACAGGCAAGAGACCCAGTACTTC.

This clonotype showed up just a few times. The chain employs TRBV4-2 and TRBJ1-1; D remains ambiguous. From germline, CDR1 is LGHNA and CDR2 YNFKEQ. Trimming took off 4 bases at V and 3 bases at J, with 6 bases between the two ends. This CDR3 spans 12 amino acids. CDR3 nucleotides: TGTGCCAGCAGCCTGACGGACACTGAAGCTTTCTTT. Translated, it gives CASSLTDTEAFF.

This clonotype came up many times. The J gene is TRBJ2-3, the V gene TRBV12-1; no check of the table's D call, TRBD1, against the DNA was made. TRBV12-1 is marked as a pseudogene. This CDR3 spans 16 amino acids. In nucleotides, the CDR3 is TGTGCCAGCAACCCGCCTTGCCGGGGTCAGACAGATACGCAGTATTTT. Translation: CASNPPCRGQTDTQYF.

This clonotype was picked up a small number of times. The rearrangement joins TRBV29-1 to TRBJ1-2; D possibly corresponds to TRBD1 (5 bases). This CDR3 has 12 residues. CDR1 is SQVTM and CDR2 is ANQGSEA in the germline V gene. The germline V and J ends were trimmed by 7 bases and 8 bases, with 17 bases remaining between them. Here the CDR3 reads CSAKIDSGGYTF. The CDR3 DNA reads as TGCAGCGCAAAAATAGACAGCGGGGGCTACACCTTC.

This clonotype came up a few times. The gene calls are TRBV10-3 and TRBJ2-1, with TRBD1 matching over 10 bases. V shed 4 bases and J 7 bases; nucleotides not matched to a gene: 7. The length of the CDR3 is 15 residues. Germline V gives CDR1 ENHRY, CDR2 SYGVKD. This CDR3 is CAISGGTGVRNEQFF. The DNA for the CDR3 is TGTGCCATCAGTGGCGGGACAGGGGTGAGGAATGAGCAGTTCTTC.

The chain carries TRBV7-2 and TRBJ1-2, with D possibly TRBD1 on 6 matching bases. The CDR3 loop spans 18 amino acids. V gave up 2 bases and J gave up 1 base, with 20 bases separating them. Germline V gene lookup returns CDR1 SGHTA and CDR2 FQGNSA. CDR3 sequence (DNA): TGTGCCAGCAGCTTAAGATACCGGGACACCCGCATTAACTATGGCTACACCTTC. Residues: CASSLRYRDTRINYGYTF. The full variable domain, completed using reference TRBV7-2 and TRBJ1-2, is GAGVSQSPSNKVTEKGKDVELRCDPISGHTALYWYRQSLGQGLEFLIYFQGNSAPDKSGLPSDRFSAERTGGSVSTLTIQRTQQEDSAVYLCASSLRYRDTRINYGYTFGSGTRLTVV.

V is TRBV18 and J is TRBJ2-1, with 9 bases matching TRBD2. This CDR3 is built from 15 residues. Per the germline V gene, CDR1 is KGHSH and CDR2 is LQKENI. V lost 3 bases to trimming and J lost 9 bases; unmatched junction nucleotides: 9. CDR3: CASSPSSGRITEQFF. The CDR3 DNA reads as TGTGCCAGCTCACCGTCAAGCGGGAGGATCACTGAGCAGTTCTTC.

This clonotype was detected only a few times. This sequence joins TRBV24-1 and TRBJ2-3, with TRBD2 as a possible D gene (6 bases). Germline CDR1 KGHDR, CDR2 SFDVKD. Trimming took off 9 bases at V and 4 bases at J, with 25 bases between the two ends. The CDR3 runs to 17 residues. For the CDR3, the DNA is TGTGCCACCGCTCTGACGGGTGTAGGGCGGGGTCCAGATACGCAGTATTTT. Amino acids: CATALTGVGRGPDTQYF.

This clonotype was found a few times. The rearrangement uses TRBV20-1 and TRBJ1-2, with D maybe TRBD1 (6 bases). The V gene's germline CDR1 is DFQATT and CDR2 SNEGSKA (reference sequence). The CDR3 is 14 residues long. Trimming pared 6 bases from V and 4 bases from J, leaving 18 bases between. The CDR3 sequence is CSAEEQGSFYGYTF. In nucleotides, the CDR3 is TGCAGTGCCGAAGAACAGGGTTCGTTCTATGGCTACACCTTC.

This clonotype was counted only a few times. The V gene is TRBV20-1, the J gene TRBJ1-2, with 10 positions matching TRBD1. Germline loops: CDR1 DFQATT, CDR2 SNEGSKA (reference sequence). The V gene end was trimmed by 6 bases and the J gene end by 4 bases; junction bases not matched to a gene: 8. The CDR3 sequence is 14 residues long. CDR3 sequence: CSAIRDRGPYGYTF. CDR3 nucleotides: TGCAGTGCCATCCGGGACAGGGGTCCCTATGGCTACACCTTC.

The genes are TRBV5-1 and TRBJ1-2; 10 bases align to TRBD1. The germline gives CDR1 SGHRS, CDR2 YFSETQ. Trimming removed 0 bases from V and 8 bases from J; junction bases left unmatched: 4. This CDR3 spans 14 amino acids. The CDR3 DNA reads TGCGCCAGCAGCTTGGACGGGACAGGGGAAGGCTACACCTTC. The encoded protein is CASSLDGTGEGYTF.

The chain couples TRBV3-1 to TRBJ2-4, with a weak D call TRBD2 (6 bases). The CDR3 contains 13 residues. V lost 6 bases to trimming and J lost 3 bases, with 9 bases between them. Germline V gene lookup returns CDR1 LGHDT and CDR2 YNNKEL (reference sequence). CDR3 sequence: CASRGGYKNIQYF. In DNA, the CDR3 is TGTGCCAGCAGAGGAGGGTACAAAAACATTCAGTACTTC.

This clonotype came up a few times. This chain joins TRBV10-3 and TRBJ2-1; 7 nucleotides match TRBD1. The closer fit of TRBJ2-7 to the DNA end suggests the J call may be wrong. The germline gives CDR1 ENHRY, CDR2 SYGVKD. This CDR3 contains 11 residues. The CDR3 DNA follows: TGTGCCTCCACAGGGGACTACGAGCAGTACTTC. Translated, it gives CASTGDYEQYF.

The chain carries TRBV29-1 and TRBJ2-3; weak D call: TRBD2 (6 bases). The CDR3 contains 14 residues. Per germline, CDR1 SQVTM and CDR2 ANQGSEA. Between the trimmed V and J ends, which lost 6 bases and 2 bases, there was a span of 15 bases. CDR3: CSVTNGGATDTQYF. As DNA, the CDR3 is TGCAGCGTCACGAACGGGGGTGCCACAGATACGCAGTATTTT.

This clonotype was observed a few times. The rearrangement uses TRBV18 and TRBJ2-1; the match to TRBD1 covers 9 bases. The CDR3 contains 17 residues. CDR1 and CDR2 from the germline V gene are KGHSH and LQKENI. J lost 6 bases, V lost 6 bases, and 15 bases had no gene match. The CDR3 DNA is TGTGCCAGCTCCCTAGACGCCGGGACAGGGTTAGGCAATGAGCAGTTCTTC. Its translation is CASSLDAGTGLGNEQFF.

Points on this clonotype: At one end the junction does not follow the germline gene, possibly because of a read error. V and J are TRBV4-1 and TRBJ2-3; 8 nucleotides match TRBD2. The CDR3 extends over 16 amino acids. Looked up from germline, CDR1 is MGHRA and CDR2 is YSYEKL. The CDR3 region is CASSKEAGGVTDTQYF. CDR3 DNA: TGCGCCAGCAGCAAAGAGGCGGGGGGCGTCACAGATACGCAGTATTTT.

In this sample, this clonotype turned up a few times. CDR3 residues: CSVVGRGHEQFF. The CDR3 coding sequence is TGCAGCGTTGTCGGCCGGGGGCATGAGCAGTTCTTC. This chain connects TRBV29-1 to TRBJ2-1; D may be TRBD1 or TRBD2 (6 bases each). CDR3 size: 12 residues. V lost 4 bases, J lost 8 bases, and 12 bases lay in between. Germline loops: CDR1 SQVTM, CDR2 ANQGSEA.

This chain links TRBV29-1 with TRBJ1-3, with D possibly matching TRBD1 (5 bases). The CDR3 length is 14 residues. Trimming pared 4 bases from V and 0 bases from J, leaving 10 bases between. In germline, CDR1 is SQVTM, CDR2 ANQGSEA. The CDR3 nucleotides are TGCAGCGTTGTTGGGGCCAACTCTGGAAACACCATATATTTT. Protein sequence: CSVVGANSGNTIYF. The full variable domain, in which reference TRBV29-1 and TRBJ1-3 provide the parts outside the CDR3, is SAVISQKPSRDICQRGTSLTIQCQVDSQVTMMFWYRQQPGQSLTLIATANQGSEATYESGFVIDKFPISRPNLTFSTLTVSNMSPEDSSIYLCSVVGANSGNTIYFGEGSWLTVV.

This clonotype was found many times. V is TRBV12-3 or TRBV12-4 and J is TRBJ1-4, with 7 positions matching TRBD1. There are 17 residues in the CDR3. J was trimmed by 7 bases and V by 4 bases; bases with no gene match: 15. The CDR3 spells CASSSSKTGNFREKLFF. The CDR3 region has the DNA TGTGCCAGCAGTTCCAGTAAGACAGGGAATTTCCGTGAAAAACTGTTTTTT.

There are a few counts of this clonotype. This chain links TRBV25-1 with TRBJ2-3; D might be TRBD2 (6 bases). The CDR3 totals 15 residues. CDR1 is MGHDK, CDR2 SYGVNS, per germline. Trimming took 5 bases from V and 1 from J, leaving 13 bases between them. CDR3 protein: CASSNSGRGTDTQYF. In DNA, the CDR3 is TGTGCCAGCAGTAATAGCGGTCGGGGCACAGATACGCAGTATTTT.

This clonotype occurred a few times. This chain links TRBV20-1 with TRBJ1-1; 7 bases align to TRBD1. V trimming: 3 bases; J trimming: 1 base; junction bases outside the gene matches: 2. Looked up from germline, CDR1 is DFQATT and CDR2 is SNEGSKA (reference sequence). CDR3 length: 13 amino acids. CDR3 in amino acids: CSARNRGNTEAFF. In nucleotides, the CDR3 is TGCAGTGCTAGGAACAGGGGGAACACTGAAGCTTTCTTT.

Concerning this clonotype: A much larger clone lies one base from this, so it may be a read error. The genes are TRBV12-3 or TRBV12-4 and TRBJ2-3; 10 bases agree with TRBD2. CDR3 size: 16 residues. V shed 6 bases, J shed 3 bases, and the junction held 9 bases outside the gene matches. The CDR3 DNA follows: TGTGCCAGCAGCTCCCGGGCTAGCGGGAGTACAGATACGCAGTATTTT. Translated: CASSSRASGSTDTQYF.

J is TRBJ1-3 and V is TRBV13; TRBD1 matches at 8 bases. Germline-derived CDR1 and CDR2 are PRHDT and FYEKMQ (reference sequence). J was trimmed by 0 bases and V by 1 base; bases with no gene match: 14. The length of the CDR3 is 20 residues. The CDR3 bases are TGTGCCAGCAGCTTAGCCCCGGATATACCGGGACAGGACTCTGGAAACACCATATATTTT. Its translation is CASSLAPDIPGQDSGNTIYF.

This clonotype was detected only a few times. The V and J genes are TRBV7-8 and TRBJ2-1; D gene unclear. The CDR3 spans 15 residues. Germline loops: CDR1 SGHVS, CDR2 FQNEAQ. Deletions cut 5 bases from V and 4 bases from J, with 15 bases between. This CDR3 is CASSLQAAEYNEQFF. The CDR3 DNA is TGTGCCAGCAGCCTACAAGCTGCGGAATACAATGAGCAGTTCTTC.

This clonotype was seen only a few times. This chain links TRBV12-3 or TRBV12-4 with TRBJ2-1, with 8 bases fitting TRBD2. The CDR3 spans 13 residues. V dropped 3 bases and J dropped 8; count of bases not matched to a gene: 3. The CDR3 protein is CASSFPGGDEQFF. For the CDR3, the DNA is TGTGCCAGCAGTTTTCCCGGGGGGGATGAGCAGTTCTTC.

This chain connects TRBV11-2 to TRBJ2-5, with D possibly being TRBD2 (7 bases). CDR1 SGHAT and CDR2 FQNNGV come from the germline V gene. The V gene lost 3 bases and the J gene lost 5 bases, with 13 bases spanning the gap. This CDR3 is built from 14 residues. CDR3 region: CASSFRAGAETQYF. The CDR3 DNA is TGTGCCAGCAGCTTCCGTGCGGGGGCGGAGACCCAGTACTTC.

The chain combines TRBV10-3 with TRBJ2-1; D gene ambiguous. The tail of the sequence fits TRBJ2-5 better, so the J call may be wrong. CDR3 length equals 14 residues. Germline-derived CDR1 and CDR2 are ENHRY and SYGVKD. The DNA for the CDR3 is TGTGCCATCAGTGAGGACCGAAATCTAGAGACCCAGTACTTC. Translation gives CAISEDRNLETQYF.